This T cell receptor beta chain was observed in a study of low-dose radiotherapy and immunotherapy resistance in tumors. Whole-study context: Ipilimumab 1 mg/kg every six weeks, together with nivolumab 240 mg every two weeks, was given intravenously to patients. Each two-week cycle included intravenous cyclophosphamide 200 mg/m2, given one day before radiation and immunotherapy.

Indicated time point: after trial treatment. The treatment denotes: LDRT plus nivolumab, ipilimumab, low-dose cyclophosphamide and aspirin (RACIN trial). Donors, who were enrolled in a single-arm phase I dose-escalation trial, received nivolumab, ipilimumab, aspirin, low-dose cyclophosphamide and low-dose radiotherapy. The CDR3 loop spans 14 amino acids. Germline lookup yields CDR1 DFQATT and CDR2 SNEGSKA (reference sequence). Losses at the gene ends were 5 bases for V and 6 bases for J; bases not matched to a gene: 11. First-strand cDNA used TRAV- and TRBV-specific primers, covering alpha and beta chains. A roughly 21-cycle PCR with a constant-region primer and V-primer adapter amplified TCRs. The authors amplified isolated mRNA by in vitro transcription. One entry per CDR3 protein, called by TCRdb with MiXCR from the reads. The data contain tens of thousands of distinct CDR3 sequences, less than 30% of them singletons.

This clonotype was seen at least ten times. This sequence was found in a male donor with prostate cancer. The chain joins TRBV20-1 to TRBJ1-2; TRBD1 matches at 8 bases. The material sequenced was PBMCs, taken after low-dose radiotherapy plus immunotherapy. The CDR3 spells CSAHRQGRIDGYTF. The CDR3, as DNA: TGCAGTGCTCACCGACAGGGGAGGATCGATGGCTACACCTTC.